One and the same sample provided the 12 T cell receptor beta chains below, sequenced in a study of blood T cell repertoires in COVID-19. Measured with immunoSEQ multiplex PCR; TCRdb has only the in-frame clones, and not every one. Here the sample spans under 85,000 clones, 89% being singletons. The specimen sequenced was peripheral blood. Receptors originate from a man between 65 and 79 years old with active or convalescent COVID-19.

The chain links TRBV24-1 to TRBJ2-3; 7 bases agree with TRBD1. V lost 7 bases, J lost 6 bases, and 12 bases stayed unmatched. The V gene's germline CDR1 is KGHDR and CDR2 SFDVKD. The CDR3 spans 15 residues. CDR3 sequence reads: CATRTTGTDGDTQYF. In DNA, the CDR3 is TGTGCCACCAGGACCACCGGGACAGATGGGGATACGCAGTATTTT.

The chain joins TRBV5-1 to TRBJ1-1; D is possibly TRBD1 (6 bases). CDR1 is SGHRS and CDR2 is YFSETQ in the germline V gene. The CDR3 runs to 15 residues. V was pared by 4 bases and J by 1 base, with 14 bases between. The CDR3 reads CASSETGLGNTEAFF. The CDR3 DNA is TGCGCCAGCAGCGAAACAGGGTTGGGGAACACTGAAGCTTTCTTT.

CDR3 DNA: TGCGCCAGCAGCCAAAGTTCCGGGACTCCTCGGGGCTACACCTTC. Translation gives CASSQSSGTPRGYTF. The V gene is TRBV5-1, the J gene TRBJ1-2; weak D call: TRBD1 (5 bases). With 4 bases removed from V and 8 bases from J, the gap between germline ends came to 21 bases. The germline gives CDR1 SGHRS, CDR2 YFSETQ. CDR3 size: 15 residues. Using reference TRBV5-1 and TRBJ1-2 for the parts outside the CDR3, the full variable domain is KAGVTQTPRYLIKTRGQQVTLSCSPISGHRSVSWYQQTPGQGLQFLFEYFSETQRNKGNFPGRFSGRQFSNSRSEMNVSTLELGDSALYLCASSQSSGTPRGYTFGSGTRLTVV.

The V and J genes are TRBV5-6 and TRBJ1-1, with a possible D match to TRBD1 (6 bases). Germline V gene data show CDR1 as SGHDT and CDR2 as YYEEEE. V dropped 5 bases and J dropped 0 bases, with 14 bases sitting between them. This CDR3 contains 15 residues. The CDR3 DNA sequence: TGTGCCAGCAGTTCGGACAGTCTCATGAACACTGAAGCTTTCTTT. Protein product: CASSSDSLMNTEAFF.

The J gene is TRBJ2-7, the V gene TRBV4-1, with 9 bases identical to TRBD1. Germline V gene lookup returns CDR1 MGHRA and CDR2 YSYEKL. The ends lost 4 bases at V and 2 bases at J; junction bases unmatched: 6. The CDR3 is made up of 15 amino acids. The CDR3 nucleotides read TGCGCCAGCAGCCCAACAGGGGGCCTAACCTACGAGCAGTACTTC. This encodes CASSPTGGLTYEQYF.

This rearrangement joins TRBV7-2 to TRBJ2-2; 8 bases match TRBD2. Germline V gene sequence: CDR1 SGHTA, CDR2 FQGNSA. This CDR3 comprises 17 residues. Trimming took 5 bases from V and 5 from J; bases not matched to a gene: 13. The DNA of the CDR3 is TGTGCCAGCAGCCCCGAATTAGCGGGGTTAGAGACCGGGGAGCTGTTTTTT. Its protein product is CASSPELAGLETGELFF.

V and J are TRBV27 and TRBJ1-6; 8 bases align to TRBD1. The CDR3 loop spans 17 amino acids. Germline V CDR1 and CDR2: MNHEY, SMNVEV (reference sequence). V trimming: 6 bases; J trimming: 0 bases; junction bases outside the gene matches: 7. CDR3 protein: CASRNRQGRSYNSPLHF. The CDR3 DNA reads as TGTGCCAGCAGAAACCGACAGGGGCGCTCCTATAATTCACCCCTCCACTTT.

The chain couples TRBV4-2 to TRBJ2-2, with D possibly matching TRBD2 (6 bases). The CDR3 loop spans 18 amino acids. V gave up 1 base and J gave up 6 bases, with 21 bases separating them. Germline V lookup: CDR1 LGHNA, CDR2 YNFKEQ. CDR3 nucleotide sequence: TGTGCCAGCAGCCAAGGTGGGAGGTCCCAAGGGTCCCCCGGGGAGCTGTTTTTT. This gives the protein CASSQGGRSQGSPGELFF.

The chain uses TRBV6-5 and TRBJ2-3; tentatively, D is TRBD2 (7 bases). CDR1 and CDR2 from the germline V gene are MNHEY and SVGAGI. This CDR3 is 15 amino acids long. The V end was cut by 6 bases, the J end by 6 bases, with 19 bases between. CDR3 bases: TGTGCCAGCAGCTCTGCCGGGGGGCAGTGGGATACGCAGTATTTT. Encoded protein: CASSSAGGQWDTQYF.

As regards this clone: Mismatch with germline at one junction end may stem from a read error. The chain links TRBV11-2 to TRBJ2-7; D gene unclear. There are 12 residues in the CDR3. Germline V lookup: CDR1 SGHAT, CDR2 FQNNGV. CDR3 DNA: TGTGCCAGCGGCTTAGATCATGTAAAGCCGTACTTC. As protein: CASGLDHVKPYF. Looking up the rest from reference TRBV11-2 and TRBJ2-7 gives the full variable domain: EAGVAQSPRYKIIEKRQSVAFWCNPISGHATLYWYQQILGQGPKLLIQFQNNGVVDDSQLPKDRFSAERLKGVDSTLKIQPAKLEDSAVYLCASGLDHVKPYFGPGTRLTVT.

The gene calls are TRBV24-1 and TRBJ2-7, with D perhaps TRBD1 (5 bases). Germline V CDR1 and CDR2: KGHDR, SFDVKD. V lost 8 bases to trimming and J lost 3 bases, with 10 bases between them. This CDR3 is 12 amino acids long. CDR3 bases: TGTGCCACCAAAGACACAGGCTACGAGCAGTACTTC. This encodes CATKDTGYEQYF.

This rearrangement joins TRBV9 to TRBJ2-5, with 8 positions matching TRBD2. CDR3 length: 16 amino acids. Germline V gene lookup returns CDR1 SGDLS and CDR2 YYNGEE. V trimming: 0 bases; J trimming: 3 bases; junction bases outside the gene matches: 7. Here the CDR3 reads CASSVGSGGSKETQYF. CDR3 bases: TGTGCCAGCAGCGTAGGCAGCGGGGGATCAAAAGAGACCCAGTACTTC.